The rows below give T cell receptor beta chains drawn from one sample of a study of cytomegalovirus exposure and HLA in healthy donors. TCRdb's table, derived via immunoSEQ multiplex PCR, lists solely in-frame clones and lacks some. The sample has over 100,000 clones. Sequencing used PBMCs. The receptors were sampled from a man in his thirties or forties in good health and CMV-seronegative. CDR3s include the opening cysteine and the closing phenylalanine or tryptophan. The D gene is left open where the match is weak.

d_gene	v_gene	j_gene	CDR3aa	CDR3nt
NA	TRBV7-3	TRBJ2-2	CASSDTRGTGELFF	TGTGCCAGCAGCGACACGCGGGGAACCGGGGAGCTGTTTTTC
TRBD2	TRBV29-1	TRBJ2-1	CSVERRLAGNEQFF	TGCAGCGTTGAAAGGCGACTAGCGGGGAATGAGCAGTTCTTC
TRBD2	TRBV7-9	TRBJ2-2	CASSYGLAGPTGELFF	TGTGCCAGCAGCTACGGACTAGCGGGGCCCACCGGGGAGCTGTTTTTT
NA	TRBV19	TRBJ1-2	CASSIWREVDSSDGYTF	TGTGCCAGTAGTATTTGGCGGGAGGTCGACAGTTCGGATGGCTACACCTTC
NA	TRBV7-2	TRBJ1-2	CASSAGIGAVYGYTF	TGTGCCAGCAGCGCAGGTATTGGGGCAGTCTATGGCTACACCTTC
NA	TRBV7-2	TRBJ2-7	CASSFHSEQYF	TGTGCCAGCAGTTTTCACTCCGAGCAGTACTTC
NA	TRBV30	TRBJ1-2	CAWSSGGGYTF	TGTGCCTGGAGTTCGGGGGGGGGCTACACCTTC
NA	TRBV6-4	TRBJ1-2	CASSDSPAGQNRGNYGYTF	TGTGCCAGCAGTGACTCCCCTGCAGGGCAGAACCGGGGGAACTATGGCTACACCTTC
NA	TRBV7-9	TRBJ2-3	CASSLVADTQYF	TGTGCCAGCAGCTTAGTCGCAGATACGCAGTATTTT
TRBD1	TRBV5-1	TRBJ1-1	CASSLAGTVFTEAFF	TGCGCCAGCAGCTTGGCCGGGACAGTGTTCACTGAAGCTTTCTTT
NA	TRBV2	TRBJ1-1	CVSLGRQSNTEAFF	TGTGTCAGTCTTGGAAGACAGTCGAACACTGAAGCTTTCTTT
NA	TRBV7-6	TRBJ2-3	CASSFGTDTQYF	TGTGCCAGCAGCTTCGGCACAGATACGCAGTATTTT
NA	TRBV9	TRBJ2-2	CASGRGGFANTGELFF	TGTGCCAGCGGTCGAGGGGGATTCGCGAACACCGGGGAGCTGTTTTTT
TRBD1	TRBV11-2	TRBJ1-1	CASSLGQGNFRTEAFF	TGTGCCAGCAGCTTAGGACAGGGTAATTTCAGGACTGAAGCTTTCTTT
TRBD2	TRBV5-1	TRBJ2-1	CASSPVASGHGANEQFF	TGCGCCAGCAGCCCGGTGGCTAGCGGCCACGGGGCCAATGAGCAGTTCTTC
NA	TRBV7-2	TRBJ1-1	CASRGPLPMNTEAFF	TGTGCCAGCAGGGGGCCTCTCCCAATGAACACTGAAGCTTTCTTT
TRBD1	TRBV6-5	TRBJ2-7	CASRTGDRAFYEQYF	TGTGCCAGCAGAACGGGGGACAGGGCGTTCTACGAGCAGTACTTC
TRBD1	TRBV4-1	TRBJ1-2	CASSQESNRGRNYGYTF	TGCGCCAGCAGCCAAGAATCGAACAGGGGGCGTAACTATGGCTACACCTTC
NA	TRBV18	TRBJ2-7	CASSPPGGQPILKSKYF	TGTGCCAGCTCACCACCGGGGGGGCAACCCATTCTTAAGAGCAAGTACTTC
TRBD1	TRBV5-1	TRBJ1-5	CASSLGQGAQPQHF	TGCGCCAGCAGCCTCGGACAGGGGGCACAGCCCCAGCATTTT
NA	TRBV4-2	TRBJ2-3	CASTQDLADTQYF	TGTGCCAGCACCCAGGACTTGGCAGATACGCAGTATTTT
NA	TRBV7-9	TRBJ2-2	CASSFFSGAQNTGELFF	TGTGCCAGCAGCTTTTTCTCAGGGGCGCAGAACACCGGGGAGCTGTTTTTT
NA	TRBV7-9	TRBJ1-2	CASSLEAGLSSGYTF	TGTGCCAGCAGCTTAGAAGCGGGGTTGTCCTCTGGCTACACCTTC
TRBD1	TRBV5-1	TRBJ1-1	CASRGGQIANTEAFF	TGCGCCAGCAGGGGGGGACAGATCGCGAACACTGAAGCTTTCTTT
TRBD1	TRBV5-1	TRBJ1-6	CASAIYPMDRGDSPLHF	TGCGCCAGCGCGATCTACCCGATGGACAGGGGTGACTCACCCCTCCACTTT
NA	TRBV27	TRBJ2-5	CASRGSILMETQYF	TGTGCCAGCAGGGGCTCGATCCTGATGGAGACCCAGTACTTC
TRBD1	TRBV2	TRBJ2-7	CASSEWDRGKDEQYF	TGTGCCAGCAGTGAATGGGACAGGGGGAAGGACGAGCAGTACTTC
TRBD1	TRBV5-4	TRBJ2-5	CASSPQGVGQETQYF	TGTGCCAGCAGTCCGCAGGGGGTAGGGCAAGAGACCCAGTACTTC